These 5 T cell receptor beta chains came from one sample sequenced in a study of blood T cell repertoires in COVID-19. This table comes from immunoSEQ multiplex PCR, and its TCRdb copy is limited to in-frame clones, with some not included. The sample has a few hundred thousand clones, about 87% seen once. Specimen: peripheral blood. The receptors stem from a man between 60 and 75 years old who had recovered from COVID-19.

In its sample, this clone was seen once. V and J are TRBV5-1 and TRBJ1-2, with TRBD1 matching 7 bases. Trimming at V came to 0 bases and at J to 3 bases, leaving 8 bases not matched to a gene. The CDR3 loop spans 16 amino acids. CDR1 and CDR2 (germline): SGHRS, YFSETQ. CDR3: CASSLGGRGQYYGYTF. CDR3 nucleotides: TGCGCCAGCAGCTTGGGGGGCAGGGGACAGTACTATGGCTACACCTTC.

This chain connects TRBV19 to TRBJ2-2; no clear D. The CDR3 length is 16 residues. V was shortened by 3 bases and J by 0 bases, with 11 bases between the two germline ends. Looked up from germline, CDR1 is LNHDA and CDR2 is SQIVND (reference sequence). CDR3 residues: CASSIPLGPNTGELFF. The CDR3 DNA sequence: TGTGCCAGTAGTATCCCGCTAGGTCCGAACACCGGGGAGCTGTTTTTT.

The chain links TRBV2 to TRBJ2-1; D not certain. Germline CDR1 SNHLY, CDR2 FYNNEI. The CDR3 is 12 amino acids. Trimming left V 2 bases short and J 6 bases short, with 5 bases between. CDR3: CASSERINEQFF. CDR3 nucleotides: TGTGCCAGCAGTGAACGTATCAATGAGCAGTTCTTC. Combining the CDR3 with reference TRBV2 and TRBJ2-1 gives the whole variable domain EPEVTQTPSHQVTQMGQEVILRCVPISNHLYFYWYRQILGQKVEFLVSFYNNEISEKSEIFDDQFSVERPDGSNFTLKIRSTKLEDSAMYFCASSERINEQFFGPGTRLTVL.

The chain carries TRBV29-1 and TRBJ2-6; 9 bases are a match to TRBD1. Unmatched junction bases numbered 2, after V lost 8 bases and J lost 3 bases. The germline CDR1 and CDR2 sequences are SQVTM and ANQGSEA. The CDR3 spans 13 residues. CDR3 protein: CSYRGLGANVLTF. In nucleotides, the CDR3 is TGCAGCTACAGGGGGCTTGGGGCCAACGTCCTGACTTTC.

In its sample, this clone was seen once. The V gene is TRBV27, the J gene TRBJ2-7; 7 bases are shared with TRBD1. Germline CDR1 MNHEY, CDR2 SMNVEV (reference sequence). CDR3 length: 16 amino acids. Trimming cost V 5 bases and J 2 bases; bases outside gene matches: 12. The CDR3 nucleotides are TGTGCCAGCAGTCCAATGATGACCAGGGGGACCTACGAGCAGTACTTC. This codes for CASSPMMTRGTYEQYF.